This T cell receptor (beta chain) was documented in a study of CD8 T cells in ankylosing spondylitis. Study results and limitations: Earlier literature documents some of the motif variants in reactive arthritis synovial fluid and blood. A motif of fewer than ten highly homologous TCR beta variants was seen as apparently characteristic of ankylosing spondylitis blood.

Generation of TCR beta libraries employed quantitative 5'-RACE incorporating molecular barcodes. TCRdb called the 5' RACE reads again in MiXCR, with one record for every CDR3 protein. This sample has 750,000 to 850,000 distinct CDR3 sequences; over 9.5% occur once, and the top ten carry approximately 0.51%. With respect to this clonotype: Its antigen is not identified.

The sequence derives from a male donor with ankylosing spondylitis. Sequencing input: blood, either unsorted or a sorted T cell fraction (not recorded which).

The CDR3 region is CATSRVQGEWQFF. The CDR3 DNA sequence: TGTGCCACCAGCAGAGTTCAGGGGGAATGGCAGTTCTTC. This chain connects TRBV15 to TRBJ2-1; 7 nucleotides align to TRBD1. CDR1 and CDR2 from the germline V gene are LNHNV and YYDKDF (reference sequence). V was pared by 1 base and J by 12 bases, with 6 bases of the junction left unmatched. The CDR3 runs 13 residues.